This T cell receptor (beta chain) appears in the sequencing data of a study of T cell changes during pregnancy in multiple sclerosis. Germline V gene data show CDR1 as GTSNPN and CDR2 as SVGIG (reference sequence). The CDR3 is made up of 11 amino acids. V was pared by 2 bases and J by 4 bases, with 6 bases between. Using immunoSEQ multiplex PCR, the repertoire was profiled, and TCRdb retains in-frame clones only, with some absent. The repertoire consists of roughly 75,000 clones, with 85% to 95% occurring once and the leading ten covering under 2%. J is TRBJ2-7 and V is TRBV30; no clear D gene. The TCR comes from a female donor in good health, enrolled as a control in a pregnancy study. The sequences come from peripheral blood, collected in the third trimester of pregnancy. For the CDR3, the DNA is TGTGCCTGGAGTTTGGAGTACGAGCAGTACTTC. This sequence encodes CAWSLEYEQYF.